Listed here are 26 T cell receptor beta chains from one sample, sequenced in a study of neurological immune-mediated disorders (dated by TCRdb to between 2018 and 2021). Library prep was done by 5' RACE. Sequencing was performed on an Illumina HiSeq 2500. Using fastp trimming at Q25 and MiXCR clonotype assembly, TCRdb reanalyzed the public sequencing data and kept in-frame beta chains. One record per CDR3 amino acid sequence lists the most common genes and DNA. The sample records about 71,000 distinct CDR3 sequences, 4.5% of which are singletons. Of the sample, about 6.9% falls within the top ten clones. Source material: PBMCs. The receptors were gathered from a man younger than 40 with multiple sclerosis.

This clonotype showed up many times. This chain links TRBV7-9 with TRBJ1-3, with D uncertain. CDR3 length: 15 amino acids. The V gene's germline CDR1 is SEHNR and CDR2 FQNEAQ (reference sequence). V was clipped by 4 bases and J by 0 bases, with 10 bases between them. The DNA for the CDR3 is TGTGCCAGCAGCTCCCGGATCGCCTCTGGAAACACCATATATTTT. This sequence encodes CASSSRIASGNTIYF. Using reference TRBV7-9 and TRBJ1-3 for the parts outside the CDR3, the full variable domain is DTGVSQNPRHKITKRGQNVTFRCDPISEHNRLYWYRQTLGQGPEFLTYFQNEAQLEKSRLLSDRFSAERPKGSFSTLEIQRTEQGDSAMYLCASSSRIASGNTIYFGEGSWLTVV.

The chain combines TRBV10-3 with TRBJ1-2; 8 positions match TRBD1. The CDR3 contains 16 residues. Germline-derived CDR1 and CDR2 are ENHRY and SYGVKD. The J segment lost 2 bases and the V segment lost 5 bases, leaving 10 bases of the junction unmatched. For the CDR3, the DNA is TGTGCCATCAGTAATATGCGACAGGGGAACAACTATGGCTACACCTTC. Protein product: CAISNMRQGNNYGYTF.

This clonotype was counted ten times or more. The chain employs TRBV12-3 or TRBV12-4 and TRBJ1-1, with D tentatively TRBD1 (5 bases). Trimming pared 5 bases from V and 1 base from J, leaving 11 bases between. The length of the CDR3 is 14 residues. Written as DNA, the CDR3 is TGTGCCAGCAGTCGACGCACAGGGAACACTGAAGCTTTCTTT. This encodes CASSRRTGNTEAFF.

In this sample, this clonotype turned up many times. The chain joins TRBV20-1 to TRBJ2-7; 9 bases are a match to TRBD1. The V gene's germline CDR1 is DFQATT and CDR2 SNEGSKA (reference sequence). J gave up 6 bases and V 1 base, and 7 bases lay outside the gene matches. The CDR3 has 14 residues. CDR3 sequence reads: CSARGQGQGIEQYF. The CDR3 region has the DNA TGCAGTGCTAGAGGGCAGGGACAGGGCATCGAGCAGTACTTC.

This clonotype was observed many times. The chain carries TRBV5-1 and TRBJ1-4; D uncertain. Germline loops: CDR1 SGHRS, CDR2 YFSETQ. The ends were cut back, 5 bases at V and 7 bases at J, with 15 bases in the middle. This CDR3 is 14 amino acids long. The CDR3 DNA follows: TGCGCCAGCAGTGATAAAAGGGTCGGTGAAAAACTGTTTTTT. Translated: CASSDKRVGEKLFF.

This clonotype appeared many times. The chain couples TRBV27 to TRBJ1-1; D may be TRBD1 (6 bases). The germline CDR1 and CDR2 sequences are MNHEY and SMNVEV (reference sequence). Trimming left V 8 bases short and J 1 base short, with 14 bases between. The CDR3 is 14 residues long. CDR3 residues: CASSLQGGNTEAFF. The DNA for the CDR3 is TGTGCCAGCTCCCTCCAAGGGGGGAACACTGAAGCTTTCTTT.

This clonotype came up many times. The chain has TRBV10-2 and TRBJ1-4, with D possibly matching TRBD1 (6 bases). CDR3 length equals 16 residues. Looked up from germline, CDR1 is WSHSY and CDR2 is SAAADI. With 0 bases removed from V and 8 bases from J, the gap between germline ends came to 16 bases. The CDR3 region has the DNA TGCGCCAGCAGTGAGTCGTTGGGGGGGGCGAAGGAAAAACTGTTTTTT. Translated, it gives CASSESLGGAKEKLFF.

This clonotype was seen many times. The rearrangement joins TRBV20-1 to TRBJ1-1; 10 bases agree with TRBD1. There are 16 residues in the CDR3. The V segment lost 0 bases and the J segment 3 bases; nucleotides outside the gene matches: 7. Germline assignment: CDR1 DFQATT and CDR2 SNEGSKA (reference sequence). CDR3 coding DNA: TGCAGTGCTAGAGATGTAGCCGGGACAGGGGACACTGAAGCTTTCTTT. It yields the protein CSARDVAGTGDTEAFF.

This clonotype was found a few times. The chain uses TRBV24-1 and TRBJ2-1; D is perhaps TRBD2 (7 bases). Looked up from germline, CDR1 is KGHDR and CDR2 is SFDVKD. V was pared by 8 bases and J by 9 bases, with 19 bases between. The length of the CDR3 is 14 residues. In DNA, the CDR3 is TGTGCCACCACATTCGCGGGGGCCGGGGGTGAGCAGTTCTTC. Translation gives CATTFAGAGGEQFF.

In the case of this clonotype: One base away lies a much larger clone, so this may be a sequencing read error. This chain uses TRBV20-1 with TRBJ2-1; 12 bases align to TRBD2. The CDR3 length is 14 residues. V shed 5 bases, J shed 2 bases, and the junction held 1 base outside the gene matches. Germline V gives CDR1 DFQATT, CDR2 SNEGSKA (reference sequence). The CDR3 protein is CSALAGGTYNEQFF. The CDR3 DNA reads TGCAGTGCTCTAGCGGGGGGGACCTACAATGAGCAGTTCTTC.

In this sample, this clonotype turned up many times. V gene TRBV6-5 combines with J gene TRBJ2-3; D unresolved. From germline, CDR1 is MNHEY and CDR2 SVGAGI. V was pared by 0 bases and J by 0 bases, with 19 bases between. The CDR3 covers 19 residues. In DNA, the CDR3 is TGTGCCAGCAGTTACTCCGGACCTTTTACCGGCGCCAGCACAGATACGCAGTATTTT. This codes for CASSYSGPFTGASTDTQYF.

This clonotype was counted many times. J is TRBJ2-4 and V is TRBV4-1; D perhaps matches TRBD2 (5 bases). The V and J ends lost 2 bases and 8 bases respectively, with 13 bases between them. The CDR3 has 14 amino acids. Germline CDR1 reads MGHRA; CDR2 reads YSYEKL. In DNA form, the CDR3 reads TGCGCCAGCAGCCAAACGGTCCGGGGTGACATTCAGTACTTC. Translating gives CASSQTVRGDIQYF.

This clonotype was detected many times. This CDR3 is CASSLTSGEQFF. The CDR3 DNA reads as TGTGCCAGCAGCCTAACTAGCGGGGAGCAGTTCTTC. The rearrangement joins TRBV9 to TRBJ2-1; TRBD2 agrees at 9 bases. The germline V gene encodes CDR1 SGDLS and CDR2 YYNGEE. V shed 4 bases and J 10 bases; nucleotides not matched to a gene: 3. The CDR3 extends over 12 amino acids.

This clonotype has ten or more counts. The chain joins TRBV7-2 to TRBJ2-7; tentative D call: TRBD1 (6 bases). In germline, CDR1 is SGHTA, CDR2 FQGNSA. The ends were cut back, 5 bases at V and 4 bases at J, with 15 bases in the middle. The CDR3 length is 14 residues. The chain's CDR3 is CASSKNRADYEQYV. CDR3 nucleotide sequence: TGTGCCAGCAGCAAAAACAGGGCAGATTACGAGCAGTACGTC.

This clonotype was found many times. The V and J genes are TRBV5-1 and TRBJ1-1; D gene uncertain. Germline lookup yields CDR1 SGHRS and CDR2 YFSETQ. Trimming pared 7 bases from V and 1 base from J, leaving 8 bases between. This CDR3 region has 12 residues. CDR3 DNA sequence: TGCGCCAGCCAGGAGCCGAACACTGAAGCTTTCTTT. This gives the protein CASQEPNTEAFF.

This clonotype occurred many times. The V and J genes are TRBV20-1 and TRBJ1-1; weak D call: TRBD1 (5 bases). The CDR3 extends over 15 amino acids. Germline V gene data show CDR1 as DFQATT and CDR2 as SNEGSKA (reference sequence). The V and J ends lost 3 bases and 5 bases respectively, with 19 bases between them. Here the CDR3 DNA reads TGCAGTGCTAGGGGGCAGGGACCAAGGAGGACTGAAGCTTTCTTT. It specifies CSARGQGPRRTEAFF.

This clonotype was recorded many times. The chain recombines TRBV9 with TRBJ2-7; tentatively, D is TRBD1 or TRBD2 (6 bases each). This CDR3 contains 16 residues. Germline V gene lookup returns CDR1 SGDLS and CDR2 YYNGEE. The V and J ends lost 4 bases and 3 bases respectively, with 20 bases between them. This CDR3 reads CASSPQVGGGRYEQYF. DNA of the CDR3: TGTGCCAGCAGCCCTCAGGTGGGGGGCGGACGCTACGAGCAGTACTTC.

There are many counts of this clonotype. The chain recombines TRBV5-5 with TRBJ2-2; D remains unclear. V shed 2 bases and J shed 1 base, with 6 bases lying between them. The CDR3 consists of 14 residues. Germline assignment: CDR1 SGHKS and CDR2 YYEKEE (reference sequence). The CDR3 sequence is CASSFRWNTGELFF. The CDR3 DNA follows: TGTGCCAGCAGCTTTAGGTGGAACACCGGGGAGCTGTTTTTT.

The chain is built from TRBV6-4 and TRBJ1-1; D gene unclear. The germline gives CDR1 MRHNA, CDR2 SNTAGT. The CDR3 has 8 residues. V was pared by 9 bases and J by 9 bases, with 5 bases between. CDR3 amino acids: CARTQAFF. In DNA form, the CDR3 reads TGTGCCAGGACCCAAGCTTTCTTT.

Many counts were recorded for this clonotype. V is TRBV4-1 and J is TRBJ2-2; TRBD2 agrees at 7 bases. CDR3 length equals 17 residues. V lost 0 bases to trimming and J lost 3 bases; unmatched junction nucleotides: 7. Per germline, CDR1 MGHRA and CDR2 YSYEKL. CDR3 protein: CASSQDSGFGDTGELFF. CDR3 bases: TGCGCCAGCAGCCAAGATAGCGGGTTTGGGGACACCGGGGAGCTGTTTTTT.

This clonotype has ten or more counts. The chain is built from TRBV20-1 and TRBJ1-2, with D tentatively TRBD1 (6 bases). V lost 6 bases to trimming and J lost 0 bases, with 14 bases between them. Germline V gene data show CDR1 as DFQATT and CDR2 as SNEGSKA (reference sequence). The CDR3 spans 14 residues. CDR3 loop: CSAPLTGANYGYTF. The CDR3 coding sequence is TGCAGTGCACCCTTGACAGGAGCTAACTATGGCTACACCTTC.

The chain carries TRBV6-6 and TRBJ1-2; D unresolved. The V and J ends lost 4 bases and 4 bases respectively, with 10 bases between them. The V gene's germline CDR1 is MNHNY and CDR2 SVGAGI (reference sequence). The CDR3 contains 13 residues. DNA of the CDR3: TGTGCCAGCAGTTCTGTGCAGCTCTATGGCTACACCTTC. Encoded protein: CASSSVQLYGYTF.

This clonotype showed up many times. CDR3: CASSRLAGGYNEQFF. CDR3 DNA: TGTGCCAGCAGCCGACTAGCGGGGGGCTACAATGAGCAGTTCTTC. The chain has TRBV7-3 and TRBJ2-1; TRBD2 aligns across 13 bases. This CDR3 is 15 amino acids long. Germline CDR1 is SGHTA and CDR2 is FQGTGA. Trimming removed 5 bases from V and 3 bases from J; junction bases left unmatched: 1.

The table lists this clonotype with many counts. This chain joins TRBV10-3 and TRBJ1-5; 9 positions agree with TRBD1. This CDR3 is 14 amino acids long. In germline, CDR1 is ENHRY, CDR2 SYGVKD. V trimming: 5 bases; J trimming: 5 bases; junction bases outside the gene matches: 4. CDR3 in amino acids: CAISRTGVDQPQHF. DNA of the CDR3: TGTGCCATCAGTCGGACAGGGGTGGATCAGCCCCAGCATTTT.

The table lists this clonotype with a few counts. The chain links TRBV20-1 to TRBJ1-1; perhaps TRBD1 as D (6 bases). CDR1 and CDR2 from the germline V gene are DFQATT and SNEGSKA (reference sequence). Trimming pared 3 bases from V and 4 bases from J, leaving 18 bases between. This CDR3 has 15 amino acids. The CDR3 here is CSARQTGRKGTEAFF. The CDR3 DNA follows: TGCAGTGCTAGGCAGACAGGTAGGAAGGGCACTGAAGCTTTCTTT.

In its sample, this clonotype was seen a few times. V is TRBV14 and J is TRBJ1-2, with D possibly being TRBD1 (5 bases). Looked up from germline, CDR1 is SGHDN and CDR2 is FVKESK. The CDR3 extends over 16 amino acids. Trimming removed 1 base at V and 3 bases at J, with 15 bases between. CDR3 in amino acids: CASSQGERGPYYGYTF. In nucleotides, the CDR3 is TGTGCCAGCAGCCAAGGGGAACGGGGCCCATACTATGGCTACACCTTC.